This is a list of T cell receptor beta chains from one sample in a study of OX40 agonist ivuxolimab in advanced cancers. Using immunoSEQ multiplex PCR, the repertoire was profiled, and TCRdb retains in-frame clones only, with some absent. Among about 98,000 clones listed, about 83% were seen once. Specimen: CD4+ or CD8+ T cells sorted from blood, collected in a trial of the OX40 agonist ivuxolimab. The receptors come from an adult with an advanced solid tumor such as melanoma, head and neck, liver or kidney cancer. The CDR3 runs from the conserved cysteine through the conserved F or W. The order of the fields is V gene, J gene, D gene, clone size, CDR3 protein, CDR3 DNA. The D gene is left open where the match is weak. Clone size is stated in some rows and not others, as once, few, many or a class when expanded.

TRBV10-1	TRBJ2-2	TRBD1	once	CASQGVGKGSGELFF	TGCGCCAGCCAGGGGGTAGGGAAAGGATCCGGGGAGCTGTTTTTT
TRBV19	TRBJ1-4	TRBD1	.	CASSSGQGGGTKLFF	TGTGCCAGTAGTTCAGGACAGGGCGGAGGTACCAAACTGTTTTTT
TRBV11-2	TRBJ1-6	.	.	CASSLDRGSPLHF	TGTGCCAGCAGCTTAGATCGGGGATCACCCCTCCACTTT
TRBV2	TRBJ2-1	.	.	CASSVYSSYNEQFF	TGTGCCAGCAGTGTATATAGCTCCTACAATGAGCAGTTCTTC
TRBV25-1	TRBJ2-7	TRBD1	.	CASSATGPYEQYF	TGTGCCAGCAGTGCGACAGGGCCCTACGAGCAGTACTTC
TRBV12-5	TRBJ1-4	TRBD1	.	CASGPGQGSEKLFF	TGTGCTAGTGGTCCCGGACAGGGGAGTGAAAAACTGTTTTTT
TRBV6-5	TRBJ2-1	TRBD1	.	CASSYWTGQQFF	TGTGCCAGCAGTTACTGGACAGGCCAGCAGTTCTTC
TRBV29-1	TRBJ1-1	.	.	CSVENRRNTEAFF	TGCAGCGTTGAGAACAGAAGGAACACTGAAGCTTTCTTT
TRBV4-1	TRBJ1-3	.	.	CASSQGGGQDGNTIYF	TGCGCCAGCAGCCAGGGAGGAGGGCAGGATGGAAACACCATATATTTT
TRBV5-1	TRBJ2-7	TRBD1	once	CASSFEPDRGSYEQYF	TGCGCCAGCAGCTTCGAACCGGACAGGGGTTCCTACGAGCAGTACTTC
TRBV5-1	TRBJ2-2	.	.	CATTPGGGTGELFF	TGCGCCACTACGCCCGGAGGGGGGACCGGGGAGCTGTTTTTT
TRBV6-4	TRBJ2-7	.	.	CAISPSIGLRAAYEQYF	TGTGCCATCTCCCCCAGTATCGGGCTAAGAGCCGCCTACGAGCAGTACTTC
TRBV2	TRBJ1-1	TRBD1	.	CASRGQGWTEAFF	TGTGCCAGCAGGGGACAGGGGTGGACTGAAGCTTTCTTT
TRBV10-3	TRBJ1-1	.	.	CAISLDSIRVGEAFF	TGTGCCATCAGCCTCGACAGTATAAGGGTTGGGGAAGCTTTCTTT
TRBV19	TRBJ2-6	TRBD2	.	CASSIRAGALSGANVLTF	TGTGCCAGTAGTATAAGAGCGGGGGCCCTCTCTGGGGCCAACGTCCTGACTTTC
TRBV7-3	TRBJ2-2	.	.	CASSAVDGELFF	TGTGCCAGCAGCGCGGTTGACGGGGAGCTGTTTTTT
TRBV15	TRBJ1-3	.	.	CATSRGGSIGGNTIYF	TGTGCCACCAGCAGAGGAGGGAGTATAGGCGGAAACACCATATATTTT
TRBV6-5	TRBJ2-7	.	.	CASSEPGQGHEQYF	TGTGCCAGCAGTGAACCAGGCCAAGGGCACGAGCAGTACTTC
TRBV10-3	TRBJ1-5	.	.	CAISDGGAGGDQPQHF	TGTGCCATCAGTGACGGCGGAGCCGGGGGGGATCAGCCCCAGCATTTT
TRBV11-2	TRBJ1-2	.	once	CASSLRDLTPNYGYTF	TGTGCCAGCAGCTTAAGGGACCTAACCCCTAACTATGGCTACACCTTC
TRBV5-4	TRBJ1-3	.	.	CASSQADRIANTIYF	TGTGCCAGCAGCCAAGCCGACAGGATCGCGAACACCATATATTTT
TRBV28	TRBJ1-1	.	.	CASSPYLAGNTEAFF	TGTGCCAGCAGTCCTTATCTGGCAGGGAACACTGAAGCTTTCTTT
TRBV7-9	TRBJ2-1	TRBD2	.	CASSLEGGGHNEQFF	TGTGCCAGCAGCTTAGAGGGCGGGGGACACAATGAGCAGTTCTTC
TRBV11-2	TRBJ1-1	.	.	CASSLSFLAEAFF	TGTGCCAGCAGCTTAAGTTTTCTGGCTGAAGCTTTCTTT
TRBV5-6	TRBJ2-5	.	.	CASSGGQGGETQYF	TGTGCCAGCAGCGGAGGACAGGGAGGGGAGACCCAGTACTTC
TRBV5-1	TRBJ1-4	.	.	CASSLGSGGYEKLFF	TGCGCCAGCAGCTTAGGCTCGGGGGGCTATGAAAAACTGTTTTTT
TRBV6-5	TRBJ1-1	.	.	CASSPARANTEAFF	TGTGCCAGCAGCCCCGCTCGGGCGAACACTGAAGCTTTCTTT
TRBV12-5	TRBJ2-7	TRBD1	once	CASGLVQGGRDEQYF	TGTGCTAGTGGTTTGGTACAAGGGGGCAGGGACGAGCAGTACTTC
TRBV30	TRBJ1-3	TRBD1	.	CAWTLRGSGNTIYF	TGTGCCTGGACTCTCAGGGGGTCCGGAAACACCATATATTTT
TRBV5-1	TRBJ2-5	TRBD1	.	CASTPGQGAQAETQYF	TGCGCCAGCACCCCGGGACAGGGTGCCCAAGCGGAGACCCAGTACTTC
TRBV9	TRBJ2-7	.	.	CASSPTGYEQYF	TGTGCCAGCAGCCCGACTGGCTACGAGCAGTACTTC
TRBV7-2	TRBJ2-1	.	few	CASSLEVGYNEQFF	TGTGCCAGCAGCTTAGAGGTTGGCTACAATGAGCAGTTCTTC
TRBV19	TRBJ2-1	.	.	CASSPGTPNEQFF	TGTGCCAGTAGTCCGGGGACCCCCAATGAGCAGTTCTTC
TRBV18	TRBJ1-2	TRBD1	.	CASSSLQGPSAYGYTF	TGTGCCAGCTCGTCCTTACAGGGGCCATCCGCCTATGGCTACACCTTC
TRBV5-1	TRBJ1-5	.	.	CASSSGSADQPQHF	TGCGCCAGCAGCTCGGGATCCGCGGATCAGCCCCAGCATTTT
TRBV19	TRBJ2-5	TRBD2	.	CASSWGGKETQYF	TGTGCCAGCTCGTGGGGGGGGAAAGAGACCCAGTACTTC
TRBV7-9	TRBJ1-2	TRBD1	.	CASSPRTGSDYGYTF	TGTGCCAGCAGCCCCAGGACAGGGTCGGACTATGGCTACACCTTC
TRBV7-2	TRBJ2-6	.	.	CASRGTFPGANVLTF	TGTGCCAGCAGGGGGACATTTCCCGGGGCCAACGTCCTGACTTTC
TRBV2	TRBJ1-5	.	.	CASSERRGSNQPQHF	TGTGCCAGCAGTGAAAGGAGGGGCAGCAATCAGCCCCAGCATTTT
TRBV6-6	TRBJ2-3	.	.	CASSPPPGSDTQYF	TGTGCCAGCAGTCCTCCGCCAGGGTCAGATACGCAGTATTTT
TRBV5-1	TRBJ1-4	.	.	CASSFLGEGEKLFF	TGCGCCAGCAGCTTTCTGGGGGAGGGTGAAAAACTGTTTTTT
TRBV4-3	TRBJ2-2	.	few	CASSQGDAGTGELFF	TGCGCCAGCAGCCAAGGGGACGCGGGCACCGGGGAGCTGTTTTTT
TRBV19	TRBJ2-7	.	once	CASSIGLFYEQYF	TGTGCCAGTAGTATAGGACTTTTCTACGAGCAGTACTTC
TRBV5-1	TRBJ2-1	.	.	CASSSTSGGAGGEQFF	TGCGCCAGCAGCTCCACTAGTGGGGGGGCTGGGGGTGAGCAGTTCTTC
TRBV11-3	TRBJ2-3	TRBD2	.	CASSPGGYTDTQYF	TGTGCCAGCAGCCCGGGGGGATACACAGATACGCAGTATTTT
TRBV7-9	TRBJ2-2	TRBD1	.	CASSPGTGATGELFF	TGTGCCAGCAGCCCCGGGACAGGGGCCACCGGGGAGCTGTTTTTT
TRBV9	TRBJ1-2	TRBD1	few	CASSVGAGGLGYTF	TGTGCCAGCAGCGTAGGAGCAGGGGGCCTTGGCTACACCTTC
TRBV4-2	TRBJ1-2	.	.	CASSRGAGTDYGYTF	TGTGCCAGCAGCCGCGGGGCCGGGACCGATTATGGCTACACCTTC
TRBV4-1	TRBJ1-4	.	.	CASSQGLTADEKLFF	TGCGCCAGCAGCCAAGGGCTTACAGCGGATGAAAAACTGTTTTTT
TRBV5-5	TRBJ2-3	.	.	CASSPPGAYTDTQYF	TGTGCCAGCAGCCCCCCTGGGGCCTACACAGATACGCAGTATTTT
TRBV5-5	TRBJ1-2	.	.	CASSLVTAQQGYGYTF	TGTGCCAGCAGCTTGGTAACAGCACAGCAAGGTTATGGCTACACCTTC
TRBV7-9	TRBJ1-1	.	.	CASSQRPYSNTEAFF	TGTGCCAGCAGCCAAAGACCATACTCGAACACTGAAGCTTTCTTT
TRBV6-5	TRBJ2-7	.	.	CASSYGPQAYEQYF	TGTGCCAGCAGTTACGGACCCCAAGCCTACGAGCAGTACTTC
TRBV18	TRBJ1-2	.	.	CASSPGGSGYTF	TGTGCCAGCTCACCGGGAGGTAGTGGCTACACCTTC
TRBV7-9	TRBJ2-7	TRBD1	.	CASSLAGTEAYEQYF	TGTGCCAGCAGCCTAGCCGGGACAGAGGCCTACGAGCAGTACTTC
TRBV7-9	TRBJ1-4	.	.	CASSLHASRSISTNEKLFF	TGTGCCAGCAGCTTACACGCCAGTCGCAGCATCTCAACTAATGAAAAACTGTTTTTT
TRBV5-1	TRBJ2-5	.	.	CASSLVVGSQETQYF	TGCGCCAGCAGCTTGGTAGTGGGTTCCCAAGAGACCCAGTACTTC
TRBV6-5	TRBJ2-2	.	.	CASSLALNTGELFF	TGTGCCAGCAGTTTAGCCTTGAACACCGGGGAGCTGTTTTTT
TRBV10-1	TRBJ2-1	.	.	CASSEAPGTIYYNEQFF	TGCGCCAGCAGTGAGGCCCCAGGCACCATATATTACAATGAGCAGTTCTTC
TRBV2	TRBJ1-2	.	.	CASSDEGPTGYTF	TGTGCCAGCAGTGATGAGGGACCCACAGGCTACACCTTC